These T cell receptor beta chains were read from a single sample in a study of control samples from healthy donors and cancer patients. Clones were read by immunoSEQ multiplex PCR, and TCRdb kept only the in-frame ones, dropping some. The sample lists about 110,000 clones; over 75% were seen once. The specimen was PBMCs. Source of these receptors: a woman aged 60-75 years with lung cancer. CDR3s include the opening cysteine and the closing phenylalanine or tryptophan. Some rows mark clone size as missing; the rest say once, few, many or name a class of expanded clone.

>TRBV11-3|.|TRBJ2-3
CASSLGAAGTDTQYF
>TRBV5-3|.|TRBJ2-5
CARSLNGRAGFVKTQYF
>TRBV18|few|TRBJ1-2
CASSPVGGQFYGYTF
>TRBV11-3|.|TRBJ2-1
CASSLSPGGAEGEQFF
>TRBV11-3|.|TRBJ2-7
CASSLVLGRAFSYEQYF
>TRBV19|.|TRBJ1-5
CASKVGRDNDQPQHF
>TRBV7-8|.|TRBJ2-5
CASSLTSGGARQETQYF
>TRBV12-3/TRBV12-4|.|TRBJ1-2
CASSLMDGMGYTF
>TRBV28|once|TRBJ1-5
CASSLRSAYSNQPQHF
>TRBV3-1/TRBV3-2|.|TRBJ1-4
CASSQETPQRGKLFF
>TRBV19|.|TRBJ2-5
CASSIALAGGTPQETQYF
>TRBV7-2|.|TRBJ1-3
CASSSDGTGQRSGNTIYF
>TRBV30|.|TRBJ2-1
CAWSVTSGYNEQFF
>TRBV11-3|.|TRBJ1-2
CASSLGSYGYTF
>TRBV28|.|TRBJ1-5
CATVPGQGADQPQHF
>TRBV5-6|.|TRBJ1-2
CASSLEGGPNYGYTF
>TRBV30|.|TRBJ2-2
CAWSGNTGELFF
>TRBV6-6|once|TRBJ1-2
CASSSRTGAGGYTF
>TRBV7-2|few|TRBJ1-5
CASSLGLNQPQHF
>TRBV9|.|TRBJ1-2
CASSLEEGGYTF
>TRBV24-1|.|TRBJ2-5
CATSEPGSLETQYF
>TRBV5-1|.|TRBJ2-6
CASSFTQQGTTGANVLTF
>TRBV7-6|.|TRBJ2-2
CASSPYTGELFF
>TRBV30|.|TRBJ2-7
CAWSNSYSYEQYF